The 7 T cell receptor beta chains presented below share a single source sample, sequenced in a study of identical twins. Each CDR3 protein is one row after TCRdb ran MiXCR on the 5' RACE reads. This sample has hundreds of thousands of distinct CDR3 sequences, with 20% to 25% found just once. These data were also filed under a second study, of yellow fever vaccine responses in identical twins.

The sequenced sample consisted of CD4+ T cells sorted from blood. The receptor set was obtained from a woman under 30 in good health.

The chain couples TRBV24-1 to TRBJ2-2, with unresolved D. Per the germline V gene, CDR1 is KGHDR and CDR2 is SFDVKD. The V end lost 6 bases, the J end lost 4 bases, and 8 bases lay between the germline ends. The CDR3 totals 13 residues. The chain's CDR3 is CATSYTLTGELFF. As DNA, the CDR3 is TGTGCCACCAGTTATACACTCACCGGGGAGCTGTTTTTT.

This clonotype was found a few times. This rearrangement joins TRBV7-9 to TRBJ2-7, with 9 bases identical to TRBD1. Germline V lookup: CDR1 SEHNR, CDR2 FQNEAQ (reference sequence). With V trimmed by 5 bases and J by 3 bases, 2 bases remained unmatched. This CDR3 spans 13 amino acids. The CDR3 here is CASSETGGYEQYF. The CDR3 coding sequence is TGTGCCAGCAGCGAGACAGGGGGCTACGAGCAGTACTTC.

The rearrangement joins TRBV2 to TRBJ2-3; perhaps TRBD2 as D (6 bases). This CDR3 is built from 15 residues. V gave up 8 bases and J gave up 2 bases, with 17 bases separating them. Germline-derived CDR1 and CDR2 are SNHLY and FYNNEI. The CDR3 nucleotides are TGTGCCAGCGGGCGGGGCCCACTTCTCACAGATACGCAGTATTTT. The encoded protein is CASGRGPLLTDTQYF.

V and J are TRBV4-1 and TRBJ2-1; D may correspond to TRBD1 or TRBD2 (5 bases each). CDR3 length: 14 residues. In germline, CDR1 is MGHRA, CDR2 YSYEKL. The V gene lost 0 bases and the J gene lost 6 bases, with 9 bases spanning the gap. CDR3 coding DNA: TGCGCCAGCAGCCAAGATTCGGGGCGCAATGAGCAGTTCTTC. As protein: CASSQDSGRNEQFF.

The rearrangement uses TRBV7-3 and TRBJ2-3, with D possibly TRBD2 on 5 matching bases. Germline V CDR1 and CDR2: SGHTA, FQGTGA. The germline V and J ends were trimmed by 4 bases and 2 bases, with 10 bases remaining between them. CDR3 length equals 14 residues. Written as DNA, the CDR3 is TGTGCCAGCAGCTCCCGGGGAGACACAGATACGCAGTATTTT. Translating gives CASSSRGDTDTQYF.

This clonotype showed up just a few times. The rearrangement joins TRBV5-1 to TRBJ1-1; 8 nucleotides agree with TRBD1. The CDR3 covers 15 residues. Germline CDR1 is SGHRS and CDR2 is YFSETQ. The V gene end was trimmed by 3 bases and the J gene end by 3 bases; junction bases not matched to a gene: 7. The CDR3 sequence is CASSSGQGRYTEAFF. The CDR3 nucleotides read TGCGCCAGCAGCTCCGGACAGGGCCGATACACTGAAGCTTTCTTT.

The gene calls are TRBV4-1 and TRBJ2-1; possibly TRBD1 for D (5 bases). Germline V lookup: CDR1 MGHRA, CDR2 YSYEKL. V lost 0 bases to trimming and J lost 4 bases, with 10 bases between them. This CDR3 is built from 15 residues. CDR3 sequence (DNA): TGCGCCAGCAGCCAAGATAGGCAGGGTTACAATGAGCAGTTCTTC. It codes for CASSQDRQGYNEQFF.